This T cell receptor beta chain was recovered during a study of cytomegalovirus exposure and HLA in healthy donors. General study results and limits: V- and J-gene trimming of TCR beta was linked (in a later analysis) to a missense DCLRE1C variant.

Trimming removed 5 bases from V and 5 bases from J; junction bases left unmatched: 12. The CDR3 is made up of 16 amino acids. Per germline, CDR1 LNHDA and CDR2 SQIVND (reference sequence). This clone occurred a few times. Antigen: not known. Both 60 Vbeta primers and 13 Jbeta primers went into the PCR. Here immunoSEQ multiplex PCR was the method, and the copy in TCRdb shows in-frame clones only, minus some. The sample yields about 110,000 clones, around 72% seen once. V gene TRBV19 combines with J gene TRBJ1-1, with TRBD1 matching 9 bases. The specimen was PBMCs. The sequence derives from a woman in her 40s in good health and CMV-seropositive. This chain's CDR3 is CASSSDRGVLITEAFF. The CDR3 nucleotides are TGTGCCAGTAGTTCGGACAGGGGAGTACTGATAACTGAAGCTTTCTTT.